The next 29 T cell receptor beta chains were all read from a single sample in a study of T cell responses to AZD1222 COVID-19 vaccine. TCRdb keeps only in-frame clones here, not all; method: immunoSEQ multiplex PCR. The sample consists of around 78,000 clones, roughly 88% of them appearing once. This material consisted of peripheral blood, taken 28 days after the second AZD1222 dose. All receptors derive from an adult who received the AZD1222 COVID-19 vaccine.

V gene TRBV24-1 combines with J gene TRBJ1-2; D gene unclear. Trimming cost V 3 bases and J 7 bases, with 14 bases left between them. Looked up from germline, CDR1 is KGHDR and CDR2 is SFDVKD. This CDR3 is 14 amino acids long. The CDR3 nucleotides are TGTGCCACCAGTGATGTGGGGAAGGTCGGTGGCTACACCTTC. Translated, it gives CATSDVGKVGGYTF.

The chain recombines TRBV28 with TRBJ2-7; D is tentatively TRBD1 or TRBD2 (5 bases each). Trimming pared 3 bases from V and 3 bases from J, leaving 9 bases between. CDR1 MDHEN and CDR2 SYDVKM come from the germline V gene. CDR3 length: 13 residues. The CDR3 sequence is CASSFPGLYEQYF. As DNA, the CDR3 is TGTGCCAGCAGTTTTCCGGGGCTCTACGAGCAGTACTTC. The entire variable domain, with the rest obtained from reference TRBV28 and TRBJ2-7, is as follows: DVKVTQSSRYLVKRTGEKVFLECVQDMDHENMFWYRQDPGLGLRLIYFSYDVKMKEKGDIPEGYSVSREKKERFSLILESASTNQTSMYLCASSFPGLYEQYFGPGTRLTVT.

The genes are TRBV5-1 and TRBJ2-7; 7 positions agree with TRBD1. The CDR3 loop spans 14 amino acids. The J segment lost 0 bases and the V segment lost 3 bases, leaving 3 bases of the junction unmatched. Per germline, CDR1 SGHRS and CDR2 YFSETQ. CDR3: CASSWDSFSYEQYF. The CDR3 nucleotides are TGCGCCAGCAGCTGGGACAGCTTCTCCTACGAGCAGTACTTC.

The chain recombines TRBV5-8 with TRBJ1-3; possibly TRBD1 for D (5 bases). V was trimmed by 2 bases and J by 2 bases, leaving 11 bases between them. Germline V gene sequence: CDR1 SGHTS, CDR2 YDEGEE. This CDR3 is built from 15 residues. The DNA for the CDR3 is TGTGCCAGCAGCTTTCAGGGTTTCCCTGGAAACACCATATATTTT. Its protein is CASSFQGFPGNTIYF.

The chain combines TRBV10-3 with TRBJ2-1; TRBD2 matches at 10 bases. Losses at the gene ends were 3 bases for V and 9 bases for J; bases not matched to a gene: 11. Germline CDR1 and CDR2: ENHRY and SYGVKD. This CDR3 has 16 amino acids. DNA for the CDR3: TGTGCCATCAGTGACAGGACTAGCGGCCACGTAGGTGAGCAGTTCTTC. Protein product: CAISDRTSGHVGEQFF.

The rearrangement links TRBV4-3 to TRBJ2-3; no definite D call. With 1 base removed from V and 0 bases from J, the gap between germline ends came to 8 bases. This CDR3 is 15 amino acids long. The germline V gene has CDR1 LGHNA and CDR2 YSLEER. DNA for the CDR3: TGCGCCAGCAGCCAAGGGGGTACTAGCACAGATACGCAGTATTTT. This gives the protein CASSQGGTSTDTQYF.

The chain uses TRBV5-1 and TRBJ2-1; 9 nucleotides align to TRBD2. This CDR3 is built from 16 residues. Germline V gene sequence: CDR1 SGHRS, CDR2 YFSETQ. Trimming removed 0 bases from V and 4 bases from J; junction bases left unmatched: 5. CDR3 loop: CASSLGSSGGYNEQFF. CDR3 DNA: TGCGCCAGCAGCTTGGGGTCCAGCGGGGGGTACAATGAGCAGTTCTTC.

This clone has just a few counts. The chain is built from TRBV18 and TRBJ1-6; 7 positions match TRBD1. The CDR3 has 14 amino acids. Germline CDR1 KGHSH, CDR2 LQKENI. V lost 3 bases, J lost 10 bases, and 6 bases stayed unmatched. Here the CDR3 reads CASSPSQGGSPLHF. In nucleotides, the CDR3 is TGTGCCAGCTCACCTTCCCAGGGGGGCTCACCCCTCCACTTT.

The V call is TRBV5-1, the J call TRBJ1-2; TRBD1 might be the D (5 bases). The CDR3 spans 13 residues. Germline V lookup: CDR1 SGHRS, CDR2 YFSETQ. V was pared by 7 bases and J by 3 bases, with 13 bases between. DNA of the CDR3: TGCGCCAGCTACGGGGACTCCTACTATGGCTACACCTTC. This encodes CASYGDSYYGYTF.

This chain connects TRBV5-1 to TRBJ1-2; 8 bases map to TRBD1. The CDR3 is 14 amino acids. The germline V gene encodes CDR1 SGHRS and CDR2 YFSETQ. The trim removed 4 bases at V and 8 bases at J, leaving 10 bases unmatched. The CDR3 protein is CASSQRQGTSGYTF. DNA of the CDR3: TGCGCCAGCAGCCAAAGACAGGGGACGAGCGGCTACACCTTC.

V is TRBV5-6 and J is TRBJ1-3; D is undetermined. Germline assignment: CDR1 SGHDT and CDR2 YYEEEE. CDR3 length equals 15 residues. With 4 bases removed from V and 4 bases from J, the gap between germline ends came to 15 bases. The CDR3 spells CASSRSWGGGNTIYF. The DNA of the CDR3 is TGTGCCAGCAGCAGATCGTGGGGAGGCGGAAACACCATATATTTT.

The chain carries TRBV3-1 (or the pseudogene TRBV3-2) and TRBJ2-2; D might be TRBD1 or TRBD2, each matching 5 bases. V lost 0 bases, J lost 6 bases, and 29 bases lay in between. CDR1 is LGHDT and CDR2 is YNNKEL in the germline V gene (reference sequence). The CDR3 has 21 residues. The DNA for the CDR3 is TGTGCCAGCAGCCAAGAGGTAATGGGGAGACAGTCCTCCCGGCGCGCCGGGGAGCTGTTTTTT. Its protein product is CASSQEVMGRQSSRRAGELFF.

The rearrangement uses TRBV6-5 and TRBJ1-5; perhaps TRBD1 as D (5 bases). Per germline, CDR1 MNHEY and CDR2 SVGAGI. With 5 bases removed from V and 4 bases from J, the gap between germline ends came to 12 bases. There are 14 residues in the CDR3. CDR3 nucleotide sequence: TGTGCCAGCAGTACGCACGGGGGTAATCAGCCCCAGCATTTT. Translation gives CASSTHGGNQPQHF.

This clone occurred a few times. This chain joins TRBV29-1 and TRBJ1-1, with a weak D call TRBD1 (6 bases). The V gene's germline CDR1 is SQVTM and CDR2 ANQGSEA. V was cut by 5 bases and J by 5 bases, with 12 bases left in between. The CDR3 length is 12 residues. The CDR3 protein is CSVPRGTTEAFF. The CDR3 nucleotides are TGCAGCGTTCCAAGGGGGACTACTGAAGCTTTCTTT.

This clone was counted a few times. This chain uses TRBV20-1 with TRBJ1-5; D remains unclear. V lost 3 bases and J lost 2, with 11 bases in between. Germline V gene lookup returns CDR1 DFQATT and CDR2 SNEGSKA (reference sequence). This CDR3 region has 14 residues. The CDR3 sequence is CSASSGKGNQPQHF. The DNA for the CDR3 is TGCAGTGCTAGTTCTGGGAAGGGCAATCAGCCCCAGCATTTT.

This sequence joins TRBV30 and TRBJ2-7; the D gene is possibly TRBD1 (6 bases). V lost 3 bases and J lost 0, with 12 bases in between. The CDR3 runs to 14 residues. Germline CDR1 GTSNPN, CDR2 SVGIG (reference sequence). CDR3 region: CAWRRGIGSYEQYF. CDR3 bases: TGTGCCTGGAGAAGGGGGATCGGCTCCTACGAGCAGTACTTC.

The chain carries TRBV10-3 and TRBJ2-7, with 8 bases that match TRBD1. Germline assignment: CDR1 ENHRY and CDR2 SYGVKD. The CDR3 has 14 amino acids. J was trimmed by 5 bases and V by 3 bases; bases with no gene match: 6. In nucleotides, the CDR3 is TGTGCCATCAGTGAAGGACAGGGCGACCACGAGCAGTACTTC. Encoded protein: CAISEGQGDHEQYF.

The J gene is TRBJ2-4, the V gene TRBV21-1; TRBD1, the table's D call, was not compared with the DNA. TRBV21-1 is given as a pseudogene. The CDR3 has 15 amino acids. CDR3 in DNA: TGTGCCAGCAGCGAAAGGCGGCAGGGGAAAGTCATTCAGTACTTC. Amino acids: CASSERRQGKVIQYF.

DNA for the CDR3: TGTGCCAGCAGCGTAGGCGCGGGGCTTAGCACCGGGGAGCTGTTTTTT. It yields the protein CASSVGAGLSTGELFF. The chain has TRBV9 and TRBJ2-2, with D perhaps matching TRBD2 (6 bases). Germline V gene sequence: CDR1 SGDLS, CDR2 YYNGEE. Trimming pared 0 bases from V and 4 bases from J, leaving 13 bases between. The CDR3 extends over 16 amino acids.

The chain couples TRBV28 to TRBJ2-1; tentative D call: TRBD1 (6 bases). CDR3 length equals 17 residues. V lost 7 bases and J 0 bases, leaving 19 bases between the germline ends. Germline V lookup: CDR1 MDHEN, CDR2 SYDVKM. Written as DNA, the CDR3 is TGTGCCAGCACCTCGGCAGGGGAAACTAGCTCCTACAATGAGCAGTTCTTC. It yields the protein CASTSAGETSSYNEQFF.

The chain carries TRBV29-1 and TRBJ2-7; tentatively, D is TRBD1 (5 bases). This CDR3 has 13 residues. V was pared by 8 bases and J by 3 bases, with 17 bases between. CDR1 is SQVTM, CDR2 ANQGSEA, per germline. This chain's CDR3 is CSILTDSLYEQYF. CDR3 DNA: TGCAGCATCTTGACTGACAGCCTCTACGAGCAGTACTTC.

The CDR3 DNA reads TGTGCCAGCAGCCCCAACCCCTACAATGAGCAGTTCTTC. It translates to CASSPNPYNEQFF. The rearrangement joins TRBV7-3 to TRBJ2-1; no firm D call. V shed 5 bases and J shed 2 bases, with 7 bases lying between them. CDR3 length: 13 amino acids. Germline values: CDR1 SGHTA, CDR2 FQGTGA. The full variable domain, in which reference TRBV7-3 and TRBJ2-1 provide the parts outside the CDR3, is GAGVSQTPSNKVTEKGKYVELRCDPISGHTALYWYRQSLGQGPEFLIYFQGTGAADDSGLPNDRFFAVRPEGSVSTLKIQRTERGDSAVYLCASSPNPYNEQFFGPGTRLTVL.

The chain uses TRBV5-4 and TRBJ1-2; no clear D. The V gene's germline CDR1 is SGHNT and CDR2 YYREEE (reference sequence). CDR3 length: 13 amino acids. V was shortened by 0 bases and J by 4 bases, with 7 bases between the two germline ends. The CDR3 protein is CASSLDGVYGYTF. The CDR3 DNA follows: TGTGCCAGCAGCTTGGACGGGGTCTATGGCTACACCTTC.

The chain joins TRBV6-2 or TRBV6-3 to TRBJ2-7; D is perhaps TRBD1 or TRBD2 (5 bases each). This CDR3 has 13 amino acids. Germline CDR1 is MNHEY and CDR2 is SVGEGT. V was shortened by 4 bases and J by 3 bases, with 10 bases between the two germline ends. CDR3 nucleotide sequence: TGTGCCAGCAGTTTGGCAGGGAGCTACGAGCAGTACTTC. This sequence encodes CASSLAGSYEQYF.

The V call is TRBV6-4, the J call TRBJ1-2, with TRBD1 matching 9 bases. CDR3 length: 15 residues. Germline V gene sequence: CDR1 MRHNA, CDR2 SNTAGT. Losses at the gene ends were 4 bases for V and 4 bases for J; bases not matched to a gene: 7. The CDR3, as DNA: TGTGCCAGCAGTGGGTGGACAGGGGATGGCTATGGCTACACCTTC. This translates into CASSGWTGDGYGYTF.

The chain has TRBV29-1 and TRBJ2-3; D not resolved. The CDR3 spans 12 residues. The germline V and J ends were trimmed by 3 bases and 10 bases, with 14 bases remaining between them. Germline CDR1 SQVTM, CDR2 ANQGSEA. CDR3 region: CSVDNLSGSQYF. Written as DNA, the CDR3 is TGCAGCGTTGATAACCTATCCGGGTCGCAGTATTTT.

J is TRBJ1-2 and V is TRBV7-2; D perhaps matches TRBD1 (5 bases). The germline CDR1 and CDR2 sequences are SGHTA and FQGNSA. The germline V and J ends were trimmed by 1 base and 8 bases, with 14 bases remaining between them. CDR3 length equals 14 residues. The CDR3 loop is CASSLDGQGGGYTF. As DNA, the CDR3 is TGTGCCAGCAGCTTAGATGGGCAGGGAGGCGGCTACACCTTC.

This clone was observed a few times. This chain connects TRBV4-1 to TRBJ1-4; the D is unclear. Trimming removed 0 bases from V and 1 base from J, with 18 bases in between. Germline V gene data show CDR1 as MGHRA and CDR2 as YSYEKL. This CDR3 spans 19 amino acids. The CDR3 is CASSQDPLETLETNEKLFF. The CDR3, as DNA: TGCGCCAGCAGCCAAGATCCCTTAGAGACGCTGGAAACTAATGAAAAACTGTTTTTT.

The V gene is TRBV2, the J gene TRBJ2-5, with 7 bases aligning to TRBD1. Per germline, CDR1 SNHLY and CDR2 FYNNEI. This CDR3 has 13 residues. With 7 bases clipped from V and 2 bases from J, the junction kept 4 bases outside the gene matches. In DNA, the CDR3 is TGTGCCAGCACCTTGGACAGGCAAGAGACCCAGTACTTC. Its translation is CASTLDRQETQYF.